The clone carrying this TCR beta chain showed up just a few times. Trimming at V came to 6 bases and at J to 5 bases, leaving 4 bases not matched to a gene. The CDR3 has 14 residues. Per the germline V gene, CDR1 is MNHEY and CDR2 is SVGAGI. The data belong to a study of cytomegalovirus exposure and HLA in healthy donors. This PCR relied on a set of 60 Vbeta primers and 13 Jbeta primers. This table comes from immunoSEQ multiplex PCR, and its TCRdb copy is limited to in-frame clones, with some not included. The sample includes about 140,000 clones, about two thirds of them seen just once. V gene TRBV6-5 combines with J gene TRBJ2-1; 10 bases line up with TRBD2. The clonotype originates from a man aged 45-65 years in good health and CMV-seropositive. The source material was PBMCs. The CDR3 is CASSRTSGHNEQFF. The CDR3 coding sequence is TGTGCCAGCAGCCGGACTAGCGGACACAATGAGCAGTTCTTC.